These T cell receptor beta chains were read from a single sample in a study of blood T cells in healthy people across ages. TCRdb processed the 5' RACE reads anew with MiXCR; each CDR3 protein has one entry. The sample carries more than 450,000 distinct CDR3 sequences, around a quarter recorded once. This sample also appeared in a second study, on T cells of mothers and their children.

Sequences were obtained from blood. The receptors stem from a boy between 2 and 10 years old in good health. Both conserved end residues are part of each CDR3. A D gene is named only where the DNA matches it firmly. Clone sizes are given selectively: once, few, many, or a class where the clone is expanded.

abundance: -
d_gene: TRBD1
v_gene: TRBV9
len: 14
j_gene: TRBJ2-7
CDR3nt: TGTGCCAGCAGCGACCGGGACAGGGGAGCCGAGCAGTACTTC
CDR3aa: CASSDRDRGAEQYF

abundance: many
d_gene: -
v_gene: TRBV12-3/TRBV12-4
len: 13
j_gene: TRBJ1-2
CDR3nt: TGTGCCAGCAGTTTAGGGACAGAGTATGGCTACACCTTC
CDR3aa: CASSLGTEYGYTF

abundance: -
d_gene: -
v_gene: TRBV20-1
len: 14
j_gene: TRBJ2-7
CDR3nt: TGCAGTGCTAGAAAGGGGCCTAGTGGGTACGAGCAGTACTTC
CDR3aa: CSARKGPSGYEQYF

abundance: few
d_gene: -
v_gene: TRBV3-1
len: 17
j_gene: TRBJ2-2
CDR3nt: TGTGCCAGCAGCCCCGCCGGAGTGGGGGGCTTGGCCGGGGAGCTGTTTTTT
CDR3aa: CASSPAGVGGLAGELFF

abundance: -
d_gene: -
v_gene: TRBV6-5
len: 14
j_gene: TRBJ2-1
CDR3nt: TGTGCCAGCAGACTCCAGGGGACCTACAATGAGCAGTTCTTC
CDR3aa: CASRLQGTYNEQFF

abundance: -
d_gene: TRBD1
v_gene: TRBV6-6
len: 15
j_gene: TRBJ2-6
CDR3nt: TGTGCCAGCGGGACAGGGTACTCTGGGGCCAACGTCCTGACTTTC
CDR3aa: CASGTGYSGANVLTF

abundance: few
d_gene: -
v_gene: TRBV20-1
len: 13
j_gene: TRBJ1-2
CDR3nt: TGCAGTGGTCAGAGAATGGGGGCGCATGGCTACACCTTC
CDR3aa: CSGQRMGAHGYTF

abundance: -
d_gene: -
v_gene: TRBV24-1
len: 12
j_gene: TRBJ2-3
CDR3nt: TGTGCCACGGCCCGCGTCGGAGATACGCAGTATTTT
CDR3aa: CATARVGDTQYF

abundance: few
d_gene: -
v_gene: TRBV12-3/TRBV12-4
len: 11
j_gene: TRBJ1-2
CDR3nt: TGTGCCAGCAGGAACGGGCATGGCTACACCTTC
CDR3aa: CASRNGHGYTF

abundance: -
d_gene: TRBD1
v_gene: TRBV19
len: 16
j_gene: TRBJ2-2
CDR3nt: TGTGCCAGTACCATAGACCCTCCGACAGGGGCCGGGGAGCTGTTTTTT
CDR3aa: CASTIDPPTGAGELFF

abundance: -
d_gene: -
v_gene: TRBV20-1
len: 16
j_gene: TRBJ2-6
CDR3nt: TGCAGTGCTAGTGACAAGGGCCACTCTGGGGCCAACGTCCTGACTTTC
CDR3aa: CSASDKGHSGANVLTF

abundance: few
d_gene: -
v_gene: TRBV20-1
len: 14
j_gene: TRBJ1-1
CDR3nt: TGCAGTGCTAGGGGGGGGATATCGAACACTGAAGCTTTCTTT
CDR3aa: CSARGGISNTEAFF

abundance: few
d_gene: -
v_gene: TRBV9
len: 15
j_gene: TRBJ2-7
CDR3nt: TGTGCCAGCAGCGTAGCTACCGACAGGATCTACGAGCAGTACTTC
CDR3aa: CASSVATDRIYEQYF

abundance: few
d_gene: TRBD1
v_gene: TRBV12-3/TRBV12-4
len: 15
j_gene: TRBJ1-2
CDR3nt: TGTGCCAGCAGTTTAGAGAACAGGGGGCGCGAAGGCTACACCTTC
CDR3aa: CASSLENRGREGYTF

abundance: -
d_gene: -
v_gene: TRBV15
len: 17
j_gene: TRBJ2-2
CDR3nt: TGTGCCACCAGCAGAGATCGCAGGGCTACGAACACCGGGGAGCTGTTTTTT
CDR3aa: CATSRDRRATNTGELFF

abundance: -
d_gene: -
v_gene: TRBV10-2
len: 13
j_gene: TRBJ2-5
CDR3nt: TGCGCCAGCAGTGAGGCGTACGGAGAGACCCAGTACTTC
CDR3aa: CASSEAYGETQYF

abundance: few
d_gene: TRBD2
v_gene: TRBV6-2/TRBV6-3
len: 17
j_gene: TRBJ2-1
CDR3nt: TGTGCCAGCAGTTATTCTGCGGGAGGGTCGATAACGAGTGAGCAGTTCTTC
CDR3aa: CASSYSAGGSITSEQFF

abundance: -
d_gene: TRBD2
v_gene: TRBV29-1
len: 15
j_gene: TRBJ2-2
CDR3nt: TGCAGCGTTGCCTGGACTAGCGGGAACACCGGGGAGCTGTTTTTT
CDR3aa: CSVAWTSGNTGELFF

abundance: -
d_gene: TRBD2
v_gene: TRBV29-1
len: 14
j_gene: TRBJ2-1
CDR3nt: TGCAGCGCCCTAGCGGGGTCCTCCTACAATGAGCAGTTCTTC
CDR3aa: CSALAGSSYNEQFF